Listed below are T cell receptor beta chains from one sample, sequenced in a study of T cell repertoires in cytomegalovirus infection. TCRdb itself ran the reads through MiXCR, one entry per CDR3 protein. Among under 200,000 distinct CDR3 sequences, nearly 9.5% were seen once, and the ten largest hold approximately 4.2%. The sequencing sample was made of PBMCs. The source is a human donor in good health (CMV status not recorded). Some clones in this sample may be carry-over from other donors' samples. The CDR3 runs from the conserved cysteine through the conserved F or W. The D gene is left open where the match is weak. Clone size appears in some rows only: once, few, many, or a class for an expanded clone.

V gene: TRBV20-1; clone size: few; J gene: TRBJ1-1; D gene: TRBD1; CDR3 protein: CSALRDRGNTEAFF; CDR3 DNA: TGCAGTGCTCTACGAGACAGGGGGAACACTGAAGCTTTCTTT
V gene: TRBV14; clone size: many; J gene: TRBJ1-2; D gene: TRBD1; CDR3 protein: CASSRDRGYGYTF; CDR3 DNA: TGTGCCAGCAGCCGGGACAGAGGCTATGGCTACACCTTC
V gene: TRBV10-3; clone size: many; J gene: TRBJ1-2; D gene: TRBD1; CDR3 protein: CAISDIGGRNYGYTF; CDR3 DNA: TGTGCCATCAGCGATATAGGGGGCCGAAACTATGGCTACACCTTC
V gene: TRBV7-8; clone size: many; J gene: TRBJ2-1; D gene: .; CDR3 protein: CASSLPSSRPSYNEQFF; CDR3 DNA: TGTGCCAGCAGCTTACCCTCCTCGCGGCCTTCCTACAATGAGCAGTTCTTC
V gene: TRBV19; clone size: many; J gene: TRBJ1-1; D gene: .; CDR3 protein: CASTLFGQPNTEAFF; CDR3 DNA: TGTGCCAGTACCCTGTTTGGACAACCAAACACTGAAGCTTTCTTT
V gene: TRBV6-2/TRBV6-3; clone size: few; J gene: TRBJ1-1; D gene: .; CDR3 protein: CASKVNIETGDTEAFF; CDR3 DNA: TGTGCCAGCAAAGTTAACATCGAAACTGGGGACACTGAAGCTTTCTTT
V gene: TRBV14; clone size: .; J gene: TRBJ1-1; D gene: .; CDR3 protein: CASSQVPSEAFF; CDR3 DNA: TGTGCCAGCAGCCAAGTCCCCAGTGAAGCTTTCTTT
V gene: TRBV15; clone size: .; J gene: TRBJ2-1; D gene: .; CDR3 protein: CATSVAGDHEQFF; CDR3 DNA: TGTGCCACCAGCGTCGCGGGTGACCATGAGCAGTTCTTC
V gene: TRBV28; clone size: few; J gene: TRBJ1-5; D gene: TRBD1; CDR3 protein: CASRRLPTGVNVQPQHF; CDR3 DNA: TGTGCCAGCAGACGCCTACCGACAGGGGTTAATGTTCAGCCCCAGCATTTT
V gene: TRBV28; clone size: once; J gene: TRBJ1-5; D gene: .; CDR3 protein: CASSPPFQPQHF; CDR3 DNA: TGTGCCAGCAGTCCCCCGTTTCAGCCCCAGCATTTT
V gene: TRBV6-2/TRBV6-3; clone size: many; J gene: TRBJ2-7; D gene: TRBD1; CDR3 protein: CASRGLTGDVSYEQYF; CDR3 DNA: TGTGCCAGCAGAGGTCTGACAGGGGACGTCTCCTACGAGCAGTACTTC
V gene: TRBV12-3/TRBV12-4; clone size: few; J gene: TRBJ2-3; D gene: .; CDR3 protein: CASSLEGATDTQYF; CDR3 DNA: TGTGCCAGCAGTCTGGAGGGAGCCACAGATACGCAGTATTTT
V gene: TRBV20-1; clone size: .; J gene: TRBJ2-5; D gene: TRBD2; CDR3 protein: CSASPLAGQETQYF; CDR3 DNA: TGCAGTGCTAGCCCTCTAGCGGGGCAAGAGACCCAGTACTTC
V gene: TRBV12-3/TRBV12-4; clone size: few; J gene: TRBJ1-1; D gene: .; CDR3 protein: CASSYKTVNTEAFF; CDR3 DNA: TGTGCCAGCAGCTATAAGACAGTGAACACTGAAGCTTTCTTT
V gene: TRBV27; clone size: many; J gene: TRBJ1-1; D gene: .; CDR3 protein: CASSLYQGRDTEAFF; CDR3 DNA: TGTGCCAGCAGTTTGTACCAGGGTAGGGACACTGAAGCTTTCTTT
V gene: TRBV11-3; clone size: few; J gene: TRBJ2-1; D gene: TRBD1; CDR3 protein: CASSPGQGKLPGNEQFF; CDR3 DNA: TGTGCCAGCAGCCCTGGACAGGGCAAACTGCCAGGCAATGAGCAGTTCTTC
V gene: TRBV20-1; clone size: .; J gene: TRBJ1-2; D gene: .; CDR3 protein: CSARTATGFGYTF; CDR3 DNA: TGCAGTGCTAGGACGGCGACGGGCTTCGGCTACACCTTC
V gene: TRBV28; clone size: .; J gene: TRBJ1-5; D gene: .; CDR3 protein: CASIRVINSNQPQHF; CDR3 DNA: TGTGCCAGCATAAGGGTAATTAATAGCAATCAGCCCCAGCATTTT
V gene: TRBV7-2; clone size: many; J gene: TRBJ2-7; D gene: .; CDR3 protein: CASSSSPYEQYF; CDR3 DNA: TGTGCCAGCAGCTCCTCCCCCTACGAGCAGTACTTC
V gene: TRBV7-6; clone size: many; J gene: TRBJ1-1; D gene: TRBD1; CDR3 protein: CASSPQQGVTEAFF; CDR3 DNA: TGTGCCAGCAGCCCTCAACAGGGGGTCACTGAAGCTTTCTTT
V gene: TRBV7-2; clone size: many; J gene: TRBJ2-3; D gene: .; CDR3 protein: CASSLRDLGMDTQYF; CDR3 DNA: TGTGCCAGCAGCCTCCGGGACTTAGGAATGGATACGCAGTATTTT
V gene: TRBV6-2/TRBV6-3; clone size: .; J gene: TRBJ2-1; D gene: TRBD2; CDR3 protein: CASTGGRRGVNEQFF; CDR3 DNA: TGTGCCAGCACCGGGGGGAGGCGGGGGGTCAATGAGCAGTTCTTC
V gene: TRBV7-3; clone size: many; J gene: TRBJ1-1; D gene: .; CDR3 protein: CASSLTGTTEAFF; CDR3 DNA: TGTGCCAGCAGCCTCACAGGGACCACTGAAGCTTTCTTT
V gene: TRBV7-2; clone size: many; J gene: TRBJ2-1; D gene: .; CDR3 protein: CASRAVGGYNEQFF; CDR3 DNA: TGTGCCAGCAGGGCGGTAGGGGGTTACAATGAGCAGTTCTTC
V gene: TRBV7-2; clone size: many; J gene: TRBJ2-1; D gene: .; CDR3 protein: CASSFRGHEQFF; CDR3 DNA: TGTGCCAGCAGCTTCAGGGGCCATGAGCAGTTCTTC
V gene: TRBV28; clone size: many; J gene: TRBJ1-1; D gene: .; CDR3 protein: CASSLPGRVTEAFF; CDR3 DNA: TGTGCCAGCAGTTTACCAGGGCGGGTCACTGAAGCTTTCTTT
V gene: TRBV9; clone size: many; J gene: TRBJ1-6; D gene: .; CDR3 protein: CASSETLRTAEGGSPLHF; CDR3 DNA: TGTGCCAGCAGCGAAACCCTTCGGACAGCCGAGGGTGGTTCACCCCTCCACTTT
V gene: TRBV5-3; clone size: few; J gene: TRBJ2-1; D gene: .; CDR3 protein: CASKDTPSSYNEQFF; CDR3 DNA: TGTGCCAGCAAAGACACACCATCTTCCTACAATGAGCAGTTCTTC
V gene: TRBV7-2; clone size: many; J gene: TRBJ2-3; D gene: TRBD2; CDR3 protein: CASSLGRAGVTDTQYF; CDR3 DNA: TGTGCCAGCAGCTTAGGGCGAGCGGGAGTCACAGATACGCAGTATTTT
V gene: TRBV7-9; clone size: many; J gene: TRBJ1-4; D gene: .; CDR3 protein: CASSFDRYNEKLFF; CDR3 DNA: TGTGCCAGCAGCTTCGACCGATATAATGAAAAACTGTTTTTT
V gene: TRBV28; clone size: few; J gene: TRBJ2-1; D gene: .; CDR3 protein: CASTEEGEQFF; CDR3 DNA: TGTGCCAGCACCGAGGAGGGGGAGCAGTTCTTC
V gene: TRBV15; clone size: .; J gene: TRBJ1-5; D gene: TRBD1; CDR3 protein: CATSRRTGTDQPQHF; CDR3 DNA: TGTGCCACCAGTAGGAGGACAGGGACGGATCAGCCCCAGCATTTT
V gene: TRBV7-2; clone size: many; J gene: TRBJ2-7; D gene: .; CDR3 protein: CASSPSAYEQYF; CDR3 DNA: TGTGCCAGCAGCCCCTCGGCCTACGAGCAGTACTTC
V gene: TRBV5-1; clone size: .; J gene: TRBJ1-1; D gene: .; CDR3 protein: CASSPKDGNTEAFF; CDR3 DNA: TGCGCCAGCAGCCCGAAAGACGGGAACACTGAAGCTTTCTTT
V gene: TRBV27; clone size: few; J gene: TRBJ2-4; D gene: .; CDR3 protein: CASSLSNWENIQYF; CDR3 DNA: TGTGCCAGCAGTTTATCGAATTGGGAAAACATTCAGTACTTC
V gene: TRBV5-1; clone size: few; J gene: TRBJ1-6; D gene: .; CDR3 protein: CASSSGLGYDSPLHF; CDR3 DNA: TGCGCCAGCAGCTCGGGGCTAGGGTACGATTCACCCCTCCACTTT
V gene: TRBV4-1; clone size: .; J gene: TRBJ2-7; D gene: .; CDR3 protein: CASSLLPGTSYEQYF; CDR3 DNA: TGCGCCAGCAGCCTACTCCCGGGAACTTCCTACGAGCAGTACTTC
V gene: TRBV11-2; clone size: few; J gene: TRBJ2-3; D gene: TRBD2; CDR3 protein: CASSLERGTTDTQYF; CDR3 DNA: TGTGCCAGCAGCTTAGAGCGGGGGACCACAGATACGCAGTATTTT
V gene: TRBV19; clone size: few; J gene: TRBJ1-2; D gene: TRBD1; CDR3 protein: CASSPGTATNYGYTF; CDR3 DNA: TGTGCCAGTAGCCCTGGGACAGCTACTAACTATGGCTACACCTTC
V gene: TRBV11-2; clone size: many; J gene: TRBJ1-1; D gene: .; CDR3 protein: CASSPGGGWGENTEAFF; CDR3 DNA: TGTGCCAGCAGCCCGGGGGGGGGTTGGGGGGAGAACACTGAAGCTTTCTTT
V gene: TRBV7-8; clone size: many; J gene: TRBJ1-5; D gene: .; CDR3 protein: CASSFWSASSNQPQHF; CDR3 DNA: TGTGCCAGCAGCTTTTGGTCGGCTTCAAGCAATCAGCCCCAGCATTTT
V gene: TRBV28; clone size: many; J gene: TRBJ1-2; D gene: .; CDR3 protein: CASSPGRTPRGYTF; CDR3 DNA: TGTGCCAGCAGCCCGGGACGGACTCCTAGGGGCTACACCTTC
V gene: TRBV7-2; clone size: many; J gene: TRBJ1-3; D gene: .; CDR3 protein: CASSFSGDGSSGNTIYF; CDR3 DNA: TGTGCCAGCAGCTTTTCCGGGGACGGAAGCTCTGGAAACACCATATATTTT
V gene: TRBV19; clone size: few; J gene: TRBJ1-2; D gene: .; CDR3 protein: CASKSDYRDGYTF; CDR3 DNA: TGTGCCAGTAAATCGGATTACAGGGATGGCTACACCTTC
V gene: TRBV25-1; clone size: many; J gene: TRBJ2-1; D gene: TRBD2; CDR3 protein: CASSATSGSKYEQFF; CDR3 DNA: TGTGCCAGCAGTGCGACTAGCGGGAGTAAATATGAGCAGTTCTTC